This T cell receptor (beta chain) was captured in a study of PD-L1 blockade in urothelial cancer. Clones were read by immunoSEQ multiplex PCR, and TCRdb kept only the in-frame ones, dropping some. The table records under 150,000 clones, around 89% of them present only once. Time point here: peripheral blood 6 weeks after treatment start. V lost 1 base and J lost 2, with 10 bases in between. This CDR3 contains 14 residues. The germline gives CDR1 SGDLS, CDR2 YYNGEE. This clonotype was sampled from a man in his sixties with urothelial cancer. Here the sequenced sample was PBMCs, taken around atezolizumab (anti-PD-L1) treatment. V is TRBV9 and J is TRBJ2-7; no definite D call. This CDR3 is CASSVWQDPYEQYF. The CDR3 DNA sequence: TGTGCCAGCAGCGTATGGCAAGATCCCTACGAGCAGTACTTC.